The clone carrying this TCR beta chain has at least ten counts. The antigen remains undetermined. The read ends 3 residues before the CDR3 terminus; that terminus is restored from the germline J gene. Sequenced by immunoSEQ multiplex PCR; TCRdb stores in-frame clones only, minus some. Singletons are absent from the sample, which has roughly 70,000 clones. This sample stems from a study of T cell clonality in common variable immunodeficiency. Findings and caveats of the study: T cell subpopulation sequencing would be needed to explain CVID clonality. Compared with controls, CVID subjects had fewer shared TCRbeta clones.

J was trimmed by 6 bases and V by 5 bases; bases with no gene match: 12. This CDR3 comprises 15 residues. Germline-derived CDR1 and CDR2 are SGHAT and FQNNGV. The sample consisted of peripheral blood mononuclear cells. V and J are TRBV11-2 and TRBJ2-7; the match to TRBD2 covers 8 bases. This clonotype was obtained from a person between 18 and 75 years old in good health. The covered CDR3 bases are TGTGCCAGCAGCCCCCAAGCGGGAGAGGGCTTCGAG. This translates into CASSPQAGEGFE. The full CDR3 reads CASSPQAGEGFEQYF.